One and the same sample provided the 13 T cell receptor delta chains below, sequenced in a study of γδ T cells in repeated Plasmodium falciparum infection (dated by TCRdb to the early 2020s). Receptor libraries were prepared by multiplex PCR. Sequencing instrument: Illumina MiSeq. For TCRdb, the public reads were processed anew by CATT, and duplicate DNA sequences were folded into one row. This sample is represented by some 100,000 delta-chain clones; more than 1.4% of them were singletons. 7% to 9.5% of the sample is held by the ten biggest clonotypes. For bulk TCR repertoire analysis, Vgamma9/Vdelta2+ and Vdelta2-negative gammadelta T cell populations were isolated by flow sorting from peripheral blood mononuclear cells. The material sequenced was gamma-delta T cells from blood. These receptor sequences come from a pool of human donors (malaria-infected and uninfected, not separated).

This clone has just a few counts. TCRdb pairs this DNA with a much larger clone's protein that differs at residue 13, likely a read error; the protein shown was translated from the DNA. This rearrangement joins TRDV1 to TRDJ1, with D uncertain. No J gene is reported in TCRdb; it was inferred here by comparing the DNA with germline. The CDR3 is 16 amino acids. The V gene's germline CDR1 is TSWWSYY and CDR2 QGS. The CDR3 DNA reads TGTGCTCTTGGGGAACGGGGCCGTTTCAACACCGATAGACTCATCTTT. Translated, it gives CALGERGRFNTDRLIF.

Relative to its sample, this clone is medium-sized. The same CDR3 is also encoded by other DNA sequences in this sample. The CDR3 sequence: CACEHLRDSEPYADKLIF. CDR3 in DNA: TGTGCCTGTGAACACTTACGGGATTCTGAACCGTACGCCGATAAACTCATCTTT. This rearrangement joins TRDV2 to TRDJ1; D is possibly TRDD3 (5 bases). CDR1 and CDR2 (germline): GEAIGNYY, EKD. CDR3 length equals 18 residues. Between the trimmed V and J ends, which lost 4 bases and 3 bases, there was a span of 26 bases.

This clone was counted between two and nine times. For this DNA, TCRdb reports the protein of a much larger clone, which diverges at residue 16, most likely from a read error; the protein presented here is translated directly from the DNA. The CDR3 loop reads CALGEHKGVLGPYTDELIF. As DNA, the CDR3 is TGTGCTCTTGGGGAACACAAGGGAGTACTGGGGCCGTACACCGATGAACTCATCTTT. This chain joins TRDV1 and TRDJ1; TRDD3 aligns across 7 bases. The J gene is not listed in TCRdb, so it was assigned here from a DNA match to germline. Germline V CDR1 and CDR2: TSWWSYY, QGS. CDR3 size: 19 residues.

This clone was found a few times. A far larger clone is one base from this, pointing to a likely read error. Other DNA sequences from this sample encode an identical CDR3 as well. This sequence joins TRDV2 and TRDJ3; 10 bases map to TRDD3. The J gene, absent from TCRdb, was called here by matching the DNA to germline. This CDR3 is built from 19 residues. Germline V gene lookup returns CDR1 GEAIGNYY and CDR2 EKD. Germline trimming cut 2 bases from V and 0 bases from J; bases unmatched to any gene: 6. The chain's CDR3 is CACDKVLGDSSWDTRQMFF. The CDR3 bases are TGTGCCTGTGACAAAGTGCTGGGGGATAGCTCCTGGGACACCCGACAGATGTTTTTC.

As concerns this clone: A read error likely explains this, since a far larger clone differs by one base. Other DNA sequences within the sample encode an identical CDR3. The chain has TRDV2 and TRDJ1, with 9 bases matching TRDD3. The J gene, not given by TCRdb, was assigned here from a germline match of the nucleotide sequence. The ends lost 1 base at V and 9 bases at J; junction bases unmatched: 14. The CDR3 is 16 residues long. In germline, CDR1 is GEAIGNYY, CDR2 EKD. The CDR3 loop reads CACDTRLGDTRRELIF. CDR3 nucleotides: TGTGCCTGTGACACGCGACTGGGGGACACGCGAAGGGAACTCATCTTT.

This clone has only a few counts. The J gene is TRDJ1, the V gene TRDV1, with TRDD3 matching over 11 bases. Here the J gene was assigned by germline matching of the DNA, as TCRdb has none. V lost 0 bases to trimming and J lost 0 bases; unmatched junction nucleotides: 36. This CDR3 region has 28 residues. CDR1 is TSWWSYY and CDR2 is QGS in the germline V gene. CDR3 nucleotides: TGTGCTCTTGGGGAACTAGGGCCACCCGACCTCTCCATGGAGCCTGGGGGATACCCGAACTGCTACACCGATAAACTCATCTTT. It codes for CALGELGPPDLSMEPGGYPNCYTDKLIF.

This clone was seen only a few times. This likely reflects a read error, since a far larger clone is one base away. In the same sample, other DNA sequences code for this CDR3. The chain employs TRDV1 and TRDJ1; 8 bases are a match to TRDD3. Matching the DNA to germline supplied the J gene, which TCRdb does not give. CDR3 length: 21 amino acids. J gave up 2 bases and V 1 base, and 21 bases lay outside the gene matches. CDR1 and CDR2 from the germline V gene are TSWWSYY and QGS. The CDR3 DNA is TGTGCTCTTGGGGAACCCCAACCTCTTCCCGGATGGGGGATTCGGACCGATAAACTCATCTTT. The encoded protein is CALGEPQPLPGWGIRTDKLIF.

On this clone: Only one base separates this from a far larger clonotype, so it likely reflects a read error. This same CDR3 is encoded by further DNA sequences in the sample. The CDR3 region has the DNA TGTGCCTGTGACACCCTCCCTACTGCCGATAAACTCATCTTT. Encoded protein: CACDTLPTADKLIF. The chain recombines TRDV2 with TRDJ1, with D tentatively TRDD2 (5 bases). The CDR3 length is 14 residues. The germline gives CDR1 GEAIGNYY, CDR2 EKD. V was pared by 0 bases and J by 3 bases, with 10 bases between.

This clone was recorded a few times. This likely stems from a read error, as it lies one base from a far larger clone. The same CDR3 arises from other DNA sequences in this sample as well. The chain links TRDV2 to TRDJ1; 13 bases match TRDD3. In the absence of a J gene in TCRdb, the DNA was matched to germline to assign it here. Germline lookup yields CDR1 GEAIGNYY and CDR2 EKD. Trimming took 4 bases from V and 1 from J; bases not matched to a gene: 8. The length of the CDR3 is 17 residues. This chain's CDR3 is CACDSLLGDTGTDKLIF. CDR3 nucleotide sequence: TGTGCCTGTGATAGCCTACTGGGGGATACGGGCACCGATAAACTCATCTTT.

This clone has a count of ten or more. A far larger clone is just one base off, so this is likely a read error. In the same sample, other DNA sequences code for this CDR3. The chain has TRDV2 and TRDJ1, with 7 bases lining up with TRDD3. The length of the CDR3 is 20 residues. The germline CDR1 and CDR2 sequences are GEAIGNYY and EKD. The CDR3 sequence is CACDTVLGTRGLYYTDKLIF. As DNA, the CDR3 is TGTGCCTGTGACACCGTACTGGGGACCCGGGGGTTATATTACACCGATAAGCTCATCTTT.

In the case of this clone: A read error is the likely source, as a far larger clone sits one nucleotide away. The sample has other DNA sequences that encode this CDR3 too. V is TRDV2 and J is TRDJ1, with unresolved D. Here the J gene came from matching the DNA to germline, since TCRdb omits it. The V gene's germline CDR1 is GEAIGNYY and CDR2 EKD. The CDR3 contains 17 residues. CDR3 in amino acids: CACDTVGQPDHTDKLIF. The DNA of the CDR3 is TGTGCCTGTGACACCGTGGGACAGCCAGACCACACCGACAAACTCATCTTT.

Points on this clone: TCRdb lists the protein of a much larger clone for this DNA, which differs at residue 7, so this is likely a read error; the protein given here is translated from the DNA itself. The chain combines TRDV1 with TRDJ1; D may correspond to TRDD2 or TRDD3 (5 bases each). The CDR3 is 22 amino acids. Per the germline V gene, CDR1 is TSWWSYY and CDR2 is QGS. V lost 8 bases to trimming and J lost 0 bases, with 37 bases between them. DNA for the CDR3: TGTGCTCTTTACTTCCCGGAGTTCTTTCGGGCGGGATTCTCTCACTACACCGATAAACTCATCTTT. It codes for CALYFPEFFRAGFSHYTDKLIF.

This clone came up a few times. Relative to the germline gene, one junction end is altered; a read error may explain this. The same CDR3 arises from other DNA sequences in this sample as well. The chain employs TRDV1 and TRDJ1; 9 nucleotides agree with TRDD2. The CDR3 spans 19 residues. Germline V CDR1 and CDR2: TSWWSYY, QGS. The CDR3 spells CALGEGLSLPTEKFNKLIF. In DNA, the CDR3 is TGTGCTCTTGGGGAGGGGCTAAGCCTTCCTACGGAAAAATTTAATAAGCTCATCTTT.